This T cell receptor (beta chain) comes out of a study of tumor-infiltrating lymphocytes in primary liver carcinoma. Regarding the study as a whole: The study found a significantly higher top-250-clone fraction in tumors than in blood (p = 0.039).

On this clonotype itself: The antigen is undetermined. The junction does not match germline at one end; this may be a read error.

This CDR3 region has 15 residues. CDR1 and CDR2 from the germline V gene are ENHRY and SYGVKD. Extraction of RNA together with DNA used about 17-30 mg of unsorted bulk tissue. Treatment-naive at the time, the patients had chronic HBV infection. Five separate regions were sampled from each tumor. From about 530 ng total RNA, TCR beta cDNA was generated with a primer in the constant region. TCR beta libraries came from three nested multiplex PCR rounds using slightly modified ARM-PCR. Rounds one and two of PCR, each of roughly 10 cycles, were primed with TRBV1-TRBV30 forward primers and a C-beta reverse primer. TCRdb reanalysed the multiplex PCR reads using MiXCR and keeps one entry per CDR3 protein. This sample yields 25,000 or so distinct CDR3 sequences, of which roughly four fifths are seen a single time; under 35% belongs to the top ten.

This sequence was found in a woman between 25 and 40 years old with primary liver carcinoma and hepatitis B virus infection. This chain connects TRBV10-3 to TRBJ2-5; D not certain. The sequenced material came from liver tumor tissue from sampling region 5. Indicated subset: tumor region T5, tumor centre. CDR3 sequence: CDISESATSQETQYF. CDR3 nucleotide sequence: TGTGACATCAGTGAGTCGGCTACCAGTCAAGAGACCCAGTATTTC.